This T cell receptor (beta chain) was captured in a study of sequential checkpoint blockade in melanoma. Clones were sequenced by immunoSEQ multiplex PCR, and TCRdb holds only the in-frame ones, with some missing. The table records nearly 5,500 clones, approximately 19% of them present only once. This clone ranks as medium-sized (0.01 to 0.1%). The treatment is: randomized to nivolumab then ipilimumab (arm A) or the reverse (arm B). This CDR3 is 15 amino acids long. Germline V CDR1 and CDR2: MNHGY, SAAAGT. Between the trimmed V and J ends, which lost 5 bases and 4 bases, there was a span of 18 bases. The sample consisted of tumor tissue (inferred from file names), taken from a patient given nivolumab and ipilimumab in sequence. The genes are TRBV6-8 and TRBJ2-7, with D tentatively TRBD1 (8 bases). The sequence came from a human donor with melanoma. CDR3 protein: CASSPSGTGRYEQYF. CDR3 nucleotide sequence: TGTGCCAGCAGTCCAAGCGGGACAGGAAGATACGAGCAGTACTTC.